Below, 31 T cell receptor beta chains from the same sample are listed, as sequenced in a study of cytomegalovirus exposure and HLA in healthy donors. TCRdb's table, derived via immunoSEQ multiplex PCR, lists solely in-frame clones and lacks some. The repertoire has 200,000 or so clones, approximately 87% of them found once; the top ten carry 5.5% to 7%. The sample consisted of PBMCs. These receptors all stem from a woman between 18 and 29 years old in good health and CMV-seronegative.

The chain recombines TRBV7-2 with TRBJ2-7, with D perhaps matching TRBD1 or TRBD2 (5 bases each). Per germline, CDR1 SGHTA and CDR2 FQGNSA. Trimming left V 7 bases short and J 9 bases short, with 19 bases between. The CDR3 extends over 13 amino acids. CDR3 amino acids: CASTESGRRGQYF. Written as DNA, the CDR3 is TGTGCCAGCACTGAGTCGGGACGCCGCGGGCAGTACTTC.

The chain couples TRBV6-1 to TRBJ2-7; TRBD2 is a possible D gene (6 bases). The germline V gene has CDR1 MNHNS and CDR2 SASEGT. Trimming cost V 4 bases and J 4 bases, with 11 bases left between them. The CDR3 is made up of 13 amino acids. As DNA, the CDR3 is TGTGCCAGCAGTGTTTCAGGGACTTACGAGCAGTACTTC. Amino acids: CASSVSGTYEQYF.

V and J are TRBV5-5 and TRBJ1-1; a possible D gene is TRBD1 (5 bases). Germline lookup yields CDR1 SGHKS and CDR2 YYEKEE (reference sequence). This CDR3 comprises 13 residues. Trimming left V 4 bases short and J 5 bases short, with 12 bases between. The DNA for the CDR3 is TGTGCCAGCAGCGCAGGGCCCTTGACTGAAGCTTTCTTT. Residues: CASSAGPLTEAFF.

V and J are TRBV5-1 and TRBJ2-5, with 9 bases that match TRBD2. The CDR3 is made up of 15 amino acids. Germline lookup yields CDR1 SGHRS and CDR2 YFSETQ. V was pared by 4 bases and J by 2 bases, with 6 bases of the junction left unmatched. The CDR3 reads CASSAAGGTQETQYF. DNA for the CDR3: TGCGCCAGCAGCGCAGCGGGGGGAACACAAGAGACCCAGTACTTC.

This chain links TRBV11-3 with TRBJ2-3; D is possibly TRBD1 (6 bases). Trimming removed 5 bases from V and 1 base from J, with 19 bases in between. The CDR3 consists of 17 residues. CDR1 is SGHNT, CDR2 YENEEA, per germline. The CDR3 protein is CASSPGTYGAGTDTQYF. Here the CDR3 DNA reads TGTGCCAGCAGCCCTGGGACATACGGTGCAGGCACAGATACGCAGTATTTT.

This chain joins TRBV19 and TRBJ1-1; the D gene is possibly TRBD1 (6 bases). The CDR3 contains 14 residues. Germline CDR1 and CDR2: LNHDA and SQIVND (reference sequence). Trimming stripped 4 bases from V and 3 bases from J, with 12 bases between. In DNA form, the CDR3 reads TGTGCCAGTAGTAGTCAGGGGTTCTACACTGAAGCTTTCTTT. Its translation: CASSSQGFYTEAFF.

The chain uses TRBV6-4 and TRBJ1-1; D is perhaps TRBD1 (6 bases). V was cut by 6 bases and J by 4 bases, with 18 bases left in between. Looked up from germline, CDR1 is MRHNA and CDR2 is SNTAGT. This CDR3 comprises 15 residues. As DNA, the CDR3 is TGTGCCAGCAGCGCGACATCCGGAGGGGGCACTGAAGCTTTCTTT. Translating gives CASSATSGGGTEAFF.

The chain's CDR3 is CASSIPEYPGYTF. The DNA of the CDR3 is TGTGCCAGTAGTATACCGGAGTACCCTGGCTACACCTTC. The V and J genes are TRBV19 and TRBJ1-2; D is uncertain. Germline CDR1 reads LNHDA; CDR2 reads SQIVND (reference sequence). Deletions cut 2 bases from V and 7 bases from J, with 11 bases between. There are 13 residues in the CDR3.

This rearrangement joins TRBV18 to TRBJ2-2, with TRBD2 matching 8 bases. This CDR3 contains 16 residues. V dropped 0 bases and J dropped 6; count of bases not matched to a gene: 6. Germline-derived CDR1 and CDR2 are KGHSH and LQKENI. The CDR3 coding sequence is TGTGCCAGCTCACCACCTGGGACTAGAACGTCCGGGGAGCTGTTTTTT. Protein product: CASSPPGTRTSGELFF.

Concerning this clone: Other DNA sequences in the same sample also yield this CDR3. The CDR3 loop reads CASSVGQAYEQYF. CDR3 DNA sequence: TGTGCCAGCAGTGTCGGTCAAGCCTACGAGCAGTACTTC. V usage is TRBV6-1 and J usage is TRBJ2-7, with D unclear. The CDR3 runs 13 residues. V shed 4 bases and J shed 2 bases, with 9 bases lying between them. Looked up from germline, CDR1 is MNHNS and CDR2 is SASEGT.

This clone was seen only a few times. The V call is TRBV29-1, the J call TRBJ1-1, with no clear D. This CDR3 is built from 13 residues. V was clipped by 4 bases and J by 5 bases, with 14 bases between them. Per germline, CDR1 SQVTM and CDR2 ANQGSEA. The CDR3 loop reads CSVGAPLGTEAFF. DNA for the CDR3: TGCAGCGTTGGGGCACCCCTCGGGACTGAAGCTTTCTTT.

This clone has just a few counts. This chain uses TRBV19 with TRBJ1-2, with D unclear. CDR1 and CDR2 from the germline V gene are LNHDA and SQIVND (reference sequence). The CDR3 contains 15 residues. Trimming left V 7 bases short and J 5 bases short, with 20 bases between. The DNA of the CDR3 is TGTGCCAGTACCCTACCAAGCGGGCAGCGTTATGGCTACACCTTC. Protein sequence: CASTLPSGQRYGYTF.

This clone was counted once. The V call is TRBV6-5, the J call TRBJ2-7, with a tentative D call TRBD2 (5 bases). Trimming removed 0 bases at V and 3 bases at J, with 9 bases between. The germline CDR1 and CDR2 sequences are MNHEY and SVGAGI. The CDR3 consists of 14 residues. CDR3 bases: TGTGCCAGCAGTTACTCGAGGACTGGCTACGAGCAGTACTTC. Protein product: CASSYSRTGYEQYF.

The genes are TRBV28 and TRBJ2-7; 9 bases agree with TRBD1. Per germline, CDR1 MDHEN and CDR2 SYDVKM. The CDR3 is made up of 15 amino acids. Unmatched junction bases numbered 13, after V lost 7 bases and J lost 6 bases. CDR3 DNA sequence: TGTGCCAGCATCCCGTCCGGGACAGGGTATAGCGAGCAGTACTTC. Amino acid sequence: CASIPSGTGYSEQYF.

In DNA form, the CDR3 reads TGTGCCAGCAGGAACAGGGTTTCTGGCAAAAACATTCAGTACTTC. It translates to CASRNRVSGKNIQYF. The chain links TRBV6-1 to TRBJ2-4; TRBD1 might be the D (6 bases). Germline V lookup: CDR1 MNHNS, CDR2 SASEGT. CDR3 size: 15 residues. Trimming left V 6 bases short and J 3 bases short, with 15 bases between.

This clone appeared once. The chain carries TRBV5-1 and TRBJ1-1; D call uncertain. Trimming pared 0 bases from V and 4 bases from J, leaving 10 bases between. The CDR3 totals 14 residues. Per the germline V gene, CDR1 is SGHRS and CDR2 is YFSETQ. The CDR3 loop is CASSLGLVGTEAFF. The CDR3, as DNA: TGCGCCAGCAGCTTGGGACTCGTGGGCACTGAAGCTTTCTTT.

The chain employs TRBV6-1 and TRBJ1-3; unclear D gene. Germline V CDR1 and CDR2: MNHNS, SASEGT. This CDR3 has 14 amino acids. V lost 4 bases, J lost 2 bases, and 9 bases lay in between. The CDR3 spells CASSGWRTGNTIYF. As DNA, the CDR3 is TGTGCCAGCAGTGGTTGGCGAACTGGAAACACCATATATTTT.

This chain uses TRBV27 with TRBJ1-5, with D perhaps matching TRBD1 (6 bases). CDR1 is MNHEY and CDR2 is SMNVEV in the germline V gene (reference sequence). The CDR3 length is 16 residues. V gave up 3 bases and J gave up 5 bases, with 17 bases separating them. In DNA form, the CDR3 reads TGTGCCAGCAGTTTCGTTAAGGGGGGTCGATATCAGCCCCAGCATTTT. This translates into CASSFVKGGRYQPQHF.

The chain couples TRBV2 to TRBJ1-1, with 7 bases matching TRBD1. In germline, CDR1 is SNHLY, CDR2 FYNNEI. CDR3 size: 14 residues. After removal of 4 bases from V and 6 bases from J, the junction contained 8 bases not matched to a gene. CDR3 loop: CASSVTGVYSEAFF. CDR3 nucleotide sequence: TGTGCCAGCAGTGTTACAGGGGTGTACTCTGAAGCTTTCTTT.

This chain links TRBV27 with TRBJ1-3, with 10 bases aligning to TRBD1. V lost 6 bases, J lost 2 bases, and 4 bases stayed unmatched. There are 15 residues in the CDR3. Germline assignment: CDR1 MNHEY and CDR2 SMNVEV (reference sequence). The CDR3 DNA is TGTGCCAGCAGGAGACAGGGGGCAGCTGGAAACACCATATATTTT. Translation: CASRRQGAAGNTIYF.

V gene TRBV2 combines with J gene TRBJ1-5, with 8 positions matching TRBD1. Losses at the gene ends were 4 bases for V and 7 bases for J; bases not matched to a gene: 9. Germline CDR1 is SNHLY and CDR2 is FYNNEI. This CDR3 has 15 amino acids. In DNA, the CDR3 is TGTGCCAGCAGTGTCTCGACAGGGGTGAGGCAGCCCCAGCATTTT. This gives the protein CASSVSTGVRQPQHF.

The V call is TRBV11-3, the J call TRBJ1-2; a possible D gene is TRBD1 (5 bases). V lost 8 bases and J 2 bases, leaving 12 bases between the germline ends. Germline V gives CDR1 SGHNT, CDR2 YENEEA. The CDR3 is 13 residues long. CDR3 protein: CASPPDKNYGYTF. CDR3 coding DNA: TGTGCCAGCCCTCCGGACAAGAACTATGGCTACACCTTC.

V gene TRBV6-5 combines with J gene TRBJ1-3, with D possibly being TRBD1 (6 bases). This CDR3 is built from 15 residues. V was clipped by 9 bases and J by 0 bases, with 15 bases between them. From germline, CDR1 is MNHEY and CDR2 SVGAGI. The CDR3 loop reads CASQRTANSGNTIYF. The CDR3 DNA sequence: TGTGCCAGTCAACGGACAGCAAACTCTGGAAACACCATATATTTT.

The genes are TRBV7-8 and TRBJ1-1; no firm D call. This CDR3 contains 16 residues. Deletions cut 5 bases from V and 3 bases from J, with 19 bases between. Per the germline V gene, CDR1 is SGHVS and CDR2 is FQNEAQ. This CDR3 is CASSPRRGEVDTEAFF. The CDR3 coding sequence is TGTGCCAGCAGCCCACGCCGGGGAGAGGTTGACACTGAAGCTTTCTTT.

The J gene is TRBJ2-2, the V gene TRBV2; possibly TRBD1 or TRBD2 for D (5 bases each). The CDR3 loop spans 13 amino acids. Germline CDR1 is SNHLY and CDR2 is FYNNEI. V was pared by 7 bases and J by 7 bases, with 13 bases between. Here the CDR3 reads CASKFGGVGELFF. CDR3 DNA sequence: TGTGCCAGCAAATTTGGGGGAGTCGGGGAGCTGTTTTTT. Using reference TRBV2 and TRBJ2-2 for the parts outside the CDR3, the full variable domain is EPEVTQTPSHQVTQMGQEVILRCVPISNHLYFYWYRQILGQKVEFLVSFYNNEISEKSEIFDDQFSVERPDGSNFTLKIRSTKLEDSAMYFCASKFGGVGELFFGEGSRLTVL.

DNA for the CDR3: TGTGCCAGCGGCGTGAGCCGCGGCTATGGCTACACCTTC. Translation: CASGVSRGYGYTF. The chain carries TRBV2 and TRBJ1-2; unclear D gene. The CDR3 covers 13 residues. Germline lookup yields CDR1 SNHLY and CDR2 FYNNEI. The ends were cut back, 8 bases at V and 4 bases at J, with 14 bases in the middle.

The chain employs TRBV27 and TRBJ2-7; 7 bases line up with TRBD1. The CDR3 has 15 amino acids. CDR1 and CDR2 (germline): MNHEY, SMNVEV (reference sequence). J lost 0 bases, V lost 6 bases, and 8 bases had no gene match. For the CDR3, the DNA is TGTGCCAGCAGCTTCACCGGGACAGCCTCCTACGAGCAGTACTTC. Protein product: CASSFTGTASYEQYF.

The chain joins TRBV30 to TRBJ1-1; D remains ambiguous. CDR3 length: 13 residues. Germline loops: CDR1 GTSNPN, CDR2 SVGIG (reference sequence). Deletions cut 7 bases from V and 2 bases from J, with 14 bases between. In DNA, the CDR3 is TGTGCCTTAGAGACGGACTTTAACACTGAAGCTTTCTTT. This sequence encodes CALETDFNTEAFF.

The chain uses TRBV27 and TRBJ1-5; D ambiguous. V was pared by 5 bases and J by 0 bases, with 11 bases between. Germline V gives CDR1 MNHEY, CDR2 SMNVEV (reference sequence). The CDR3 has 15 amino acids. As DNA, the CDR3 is TGTGCCAGCAGTCTTTGGGCGGATAGCAATCAGCCCCAGCATTTT. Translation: CASSLWADSNQPQHF.

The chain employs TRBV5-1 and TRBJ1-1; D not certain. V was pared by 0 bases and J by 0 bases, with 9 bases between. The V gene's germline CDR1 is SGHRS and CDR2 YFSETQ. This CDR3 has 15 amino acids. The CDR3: CASSLAAALNTEAFF. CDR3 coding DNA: TGCGCCAGCAGCTTGGCGGCGGCCCTGAACACTGAAGCTTTCTTT.

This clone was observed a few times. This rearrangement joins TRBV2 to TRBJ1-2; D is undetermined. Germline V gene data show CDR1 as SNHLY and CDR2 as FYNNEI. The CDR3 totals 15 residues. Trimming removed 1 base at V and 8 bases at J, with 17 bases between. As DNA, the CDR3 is TGTGCCAGCAGTGAAGAGTCTGGCCCTATGAGGGGCTACACCTTC. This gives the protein CASSEESGPMRGYTF.